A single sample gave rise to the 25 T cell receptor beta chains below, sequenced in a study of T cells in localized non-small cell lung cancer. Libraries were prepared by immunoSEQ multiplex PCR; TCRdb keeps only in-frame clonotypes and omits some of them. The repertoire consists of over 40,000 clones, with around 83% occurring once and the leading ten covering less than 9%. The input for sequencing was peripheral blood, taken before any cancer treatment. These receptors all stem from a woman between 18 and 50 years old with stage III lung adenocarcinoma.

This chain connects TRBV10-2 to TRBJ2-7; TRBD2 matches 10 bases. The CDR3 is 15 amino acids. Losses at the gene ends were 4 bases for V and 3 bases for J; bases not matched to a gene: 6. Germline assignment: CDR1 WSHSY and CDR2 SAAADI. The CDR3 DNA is TGCGCCAGCAGTGCCCTAGCGGGGGACAACTACGAGCAGTACTTC. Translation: CASSALAGDNYEQYF.

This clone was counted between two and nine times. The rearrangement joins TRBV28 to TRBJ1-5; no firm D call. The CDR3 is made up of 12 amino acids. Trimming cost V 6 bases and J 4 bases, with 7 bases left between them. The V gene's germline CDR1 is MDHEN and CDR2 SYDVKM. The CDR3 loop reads CASRTMNQPQHF. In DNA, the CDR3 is TGTGCCAGCAGGACGATGAATCAGCCCCAGCATTTT.

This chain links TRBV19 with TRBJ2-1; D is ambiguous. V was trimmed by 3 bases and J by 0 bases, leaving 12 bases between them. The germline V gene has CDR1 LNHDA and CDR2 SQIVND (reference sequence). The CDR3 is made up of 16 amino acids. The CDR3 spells CASSMGSRVSYNEQFF. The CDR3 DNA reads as TGTGCCAGTAGTATGGGTAGCCGAGTCTCCTACAATGAGCAGTTCTTC.

In nucleotides, the CDR3 is TGTGCCATCGCCCCGGACAGCCTTAGCAATCAGCCCCAGCATTTT. Amino acids: CAIAPDSLSNQPQHF. The chain combines TRBV10-3 with TRBJ1-5; perhaps TRBD1 as D (6 bases). V was cut by 8 bases and J by 0 bases, with 14 bases left in between. The germline V gene has CDR1 ENHRY and CDR2 SYGVKD. CDR3 length equals 15 residues.

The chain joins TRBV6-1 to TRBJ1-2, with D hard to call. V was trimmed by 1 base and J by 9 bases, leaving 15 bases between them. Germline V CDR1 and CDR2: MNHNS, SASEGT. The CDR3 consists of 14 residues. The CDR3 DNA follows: TGTGCCAGCAGTGAAGATCCCCGGACGTGGAGCTACACCTTC. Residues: CASSEDPRTWSYTF.

CDR3 sequence: CASSPRGAGTTDTQYF. DNA of the CDR3: TGTGCCAGCAGCCCCCGGGGAGCGGGGACCACAGATACGCAGTATTTT. The chain uses TRBV9 and TRBJ2-3; 7 bases align to TRBD2. This CDR3 has 16 amino acids. From germline, CDR1 is SGDLS and CDR2 YYNGEE. V trimming: 4 bases; J trimming: 2 bases; junction bases outside the gene matches: 10.

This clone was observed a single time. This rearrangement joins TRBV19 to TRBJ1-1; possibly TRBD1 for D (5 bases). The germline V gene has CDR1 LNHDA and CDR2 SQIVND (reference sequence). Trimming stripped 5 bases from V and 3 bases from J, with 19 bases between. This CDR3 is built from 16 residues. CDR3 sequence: CASSGGQGRVDTEAFF. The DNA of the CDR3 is TGTGCCAGTAGTGGAGGCCAGGGTCGTGTGGACACTGAAGCTTTCTTT.

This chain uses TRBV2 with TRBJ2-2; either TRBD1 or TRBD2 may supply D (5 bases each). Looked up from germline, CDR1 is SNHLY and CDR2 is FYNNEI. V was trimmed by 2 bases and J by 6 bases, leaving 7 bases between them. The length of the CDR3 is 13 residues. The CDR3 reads CASSELGAGELFF. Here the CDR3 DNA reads TGTGCCAGCAGTGAATTGGGGGCCGGGGAGCTGTTTTTT.

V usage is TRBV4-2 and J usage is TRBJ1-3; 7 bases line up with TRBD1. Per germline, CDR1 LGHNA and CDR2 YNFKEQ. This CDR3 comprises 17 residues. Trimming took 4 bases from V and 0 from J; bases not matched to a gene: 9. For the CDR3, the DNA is TGTGCCAGCAGCCTAACCACAGGGGCTGTCTCTGGAAACACCATATATTTT. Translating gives CASSLTTGAVSGNTIYF.

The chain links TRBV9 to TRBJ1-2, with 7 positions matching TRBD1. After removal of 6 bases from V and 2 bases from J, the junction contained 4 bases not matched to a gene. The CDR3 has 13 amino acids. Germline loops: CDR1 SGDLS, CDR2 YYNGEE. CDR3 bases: TGTGCCAGCATCGGACAGGCGAACTATGGCTACACCTTC. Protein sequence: CASIGQANYGYTF.

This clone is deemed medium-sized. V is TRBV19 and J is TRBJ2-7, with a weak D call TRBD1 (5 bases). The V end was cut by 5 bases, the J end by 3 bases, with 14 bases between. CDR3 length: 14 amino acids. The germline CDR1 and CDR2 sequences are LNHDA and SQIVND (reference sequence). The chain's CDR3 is CASSHDRFYYEQYF. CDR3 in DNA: TGTGCCAGTAGTCACGACAGATTTTACTACGAGCAGTACTTC. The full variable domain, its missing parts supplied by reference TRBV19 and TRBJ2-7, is DGGITQSPKYLFRKEGQNVTLSCEQNLNHDAMYWYRQDPGQGLRLIYYSQIVNDFQKGDIAEGYSVSREKKESFPLTVTSAQKNPTAFYLCASSHDRFYYEQYFGPGTRLTVT.

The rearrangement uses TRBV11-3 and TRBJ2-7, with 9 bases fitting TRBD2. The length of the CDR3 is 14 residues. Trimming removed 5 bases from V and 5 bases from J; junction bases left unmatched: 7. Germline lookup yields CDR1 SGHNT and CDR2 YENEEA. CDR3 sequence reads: CASSPAGGLHEQYF. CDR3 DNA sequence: TGTGCCAGCAGCCCCGCGGGGGGGCTGCACGAGCAGTACTTC.

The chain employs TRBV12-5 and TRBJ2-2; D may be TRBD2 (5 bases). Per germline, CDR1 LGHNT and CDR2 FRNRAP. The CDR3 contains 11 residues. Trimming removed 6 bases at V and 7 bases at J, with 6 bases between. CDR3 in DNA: TGTGCTAGTGGAGGAGGCGGGGAGCTGTTTTTT. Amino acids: CASGGGGELFF.

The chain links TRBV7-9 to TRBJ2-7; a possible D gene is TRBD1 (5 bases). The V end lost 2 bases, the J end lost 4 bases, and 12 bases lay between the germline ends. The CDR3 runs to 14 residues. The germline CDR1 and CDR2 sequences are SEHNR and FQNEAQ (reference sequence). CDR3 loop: CASSLQGGLYEQYF. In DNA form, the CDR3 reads TGTGCCAGCAGCTTACAGGGTGGGCTGTACGAGCAGTACTTC.

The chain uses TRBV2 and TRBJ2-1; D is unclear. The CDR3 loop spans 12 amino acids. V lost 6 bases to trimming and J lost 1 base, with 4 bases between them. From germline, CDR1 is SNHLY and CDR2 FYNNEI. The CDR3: CASRGSYNEQFF. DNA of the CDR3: TGTGCCAGCAGGGGATCCTACAATGAGCAGTTCTTC.

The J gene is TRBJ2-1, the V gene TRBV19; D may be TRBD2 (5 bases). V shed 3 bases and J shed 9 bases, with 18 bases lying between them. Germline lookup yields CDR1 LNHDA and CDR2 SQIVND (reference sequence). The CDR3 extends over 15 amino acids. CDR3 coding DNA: TGTGCCAGTAGTATTGGTGGGCCGGGGAGTGGTGAGCAGTTCTTC. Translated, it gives CASSIGGPGSGEQFF.

Here the CDR3 reads CASSVTPGVSSGNTIYF. For the CDR3, the DNA is TGTGCCAGCAGCGTCACTCCCGGAGTGAGCTCTGGAAACACCATATATTTT. This sequence joins TRBV9 and TRBJ1-3; D not certain. The CDR3 sequence is 17 residues long. The V end lost 2 bases, the J end lost 0 bases, and 15 bases lay between the germline ends. Germline lookup yields CDR1 SGDLS and CDR2 YYNGEE.

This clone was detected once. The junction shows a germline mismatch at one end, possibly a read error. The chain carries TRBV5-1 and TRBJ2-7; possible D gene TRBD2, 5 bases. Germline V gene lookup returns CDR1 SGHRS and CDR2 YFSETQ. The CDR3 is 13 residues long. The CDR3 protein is CAGSLEVGYEQYF. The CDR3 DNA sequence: TGCGCCGGCAGCTTGGAGGTAGGGTACGAGCAGTACTTC.

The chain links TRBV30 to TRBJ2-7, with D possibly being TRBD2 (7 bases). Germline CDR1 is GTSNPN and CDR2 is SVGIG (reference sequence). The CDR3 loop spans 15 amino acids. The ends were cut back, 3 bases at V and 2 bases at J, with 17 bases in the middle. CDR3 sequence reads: CAWRGPGGQTYEQYF. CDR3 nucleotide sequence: TGTGCCTGGAGGGGACCCGGGGGGCAAACCTACGAGCAGTACTTC.

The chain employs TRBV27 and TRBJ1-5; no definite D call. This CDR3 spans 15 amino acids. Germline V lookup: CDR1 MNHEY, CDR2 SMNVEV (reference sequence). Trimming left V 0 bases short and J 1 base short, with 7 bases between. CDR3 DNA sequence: TGTGCCAGCAGTTTATCGCGATTAAGCAATCAGCCCCAGCATTTT. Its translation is CASSLSRLSNQPQHF.

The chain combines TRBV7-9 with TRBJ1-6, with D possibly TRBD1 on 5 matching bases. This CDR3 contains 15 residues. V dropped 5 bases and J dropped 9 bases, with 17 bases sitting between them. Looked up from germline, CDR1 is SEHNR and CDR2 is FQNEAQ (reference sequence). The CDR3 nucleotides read TGTGCCAGCAGCCAGGCAACACACAGGAGTTCACCCCTCCACTTT. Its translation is CASSQATHRSSPLHF.

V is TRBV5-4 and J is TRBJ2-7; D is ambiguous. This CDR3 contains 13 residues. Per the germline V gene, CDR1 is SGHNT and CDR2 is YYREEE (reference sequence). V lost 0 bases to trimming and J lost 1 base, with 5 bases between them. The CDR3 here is CASSLVGSYEQYF. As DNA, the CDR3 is TGTGCCAGCAGCTTGGTCGGGTCCTACGAGCAGTACTTC.

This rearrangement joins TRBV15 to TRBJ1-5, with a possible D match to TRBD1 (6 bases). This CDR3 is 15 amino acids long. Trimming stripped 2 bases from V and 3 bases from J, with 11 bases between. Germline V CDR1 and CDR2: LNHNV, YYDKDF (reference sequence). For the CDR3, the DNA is TGTGCCACCAGCAGACGTCAGGGGCTCAATCAGCCCCAGCATTTT. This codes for CATSRRQGLNQPQHF.

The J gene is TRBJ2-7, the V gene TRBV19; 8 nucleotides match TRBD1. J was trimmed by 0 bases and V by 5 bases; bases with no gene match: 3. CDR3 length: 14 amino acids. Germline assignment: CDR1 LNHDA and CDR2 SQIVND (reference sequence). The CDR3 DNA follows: TGTGCCAGTAGTCGACAGGGGACCTCCTACGAGCAGTACTTC. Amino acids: CASSRQGTSYEQYF. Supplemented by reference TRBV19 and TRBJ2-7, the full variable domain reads DGGITQSPKYLFRKEGQNVTLSCEQNLNHDAMYWYRQDPGQGLRLIYYSQIVNDFQKGDIAEGYSVSREKKESFPLTVTSAQKNPTAFYLCASSRQGTSYEQYFGPGTRLTVT.

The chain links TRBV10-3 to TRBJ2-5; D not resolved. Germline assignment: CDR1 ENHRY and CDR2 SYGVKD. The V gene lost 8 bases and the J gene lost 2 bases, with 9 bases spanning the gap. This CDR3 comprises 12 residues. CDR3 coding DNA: TGTGCCATCGCCCACGAACAAGAGACCCAGTACTTC. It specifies CAIAHEQETQYF.